This TCR beta chain comes out of a study of CD8 T cells in ankylosing spondylitis. Germline-derived CDR1 and CDR2 are SNHLY and FYNNEI. The length of the CDR3 is 16 residues. V lost 4 bases to trimming and J lost 2 bases, with 14 bases between them. With respect to this clonotype: Its target is not known.

Findings and caveats of the study: Some of these motif variants have turned up before, in reports on reactive arthritis synovial fluid and blood. Significant enrichment of disease-linked clones was reported in matched ankylosing spondylitis synovial fluid. About 8 highly homologous variants made up a TCR beta motif, and this motif appeared characteristic of ankylosing spondylitis blood.

MiXCR, applied by TCRdb to the 5' RACE reads, yields one record per CDR3 protein. The repertoire holds 250,000 or so distinct CDR3 sequences, with 15% to 20% as singletons. This clonotype was obtained from a male donor with ankylosing spondylitis or in good health (not recorded which). The chain couples TRBV2 to TRBJ2-2; D uncertain. Sample: blood, either unsorted or a sorted T cell fraction (not recorded which). CDR3 sequence: CASSVTQGANTGELFF. In DNA, the CDR3 is TGTGCCAGCAGTGTCACCCAAGGCGCTAACACCGGGGAGCTGTTTTTT.